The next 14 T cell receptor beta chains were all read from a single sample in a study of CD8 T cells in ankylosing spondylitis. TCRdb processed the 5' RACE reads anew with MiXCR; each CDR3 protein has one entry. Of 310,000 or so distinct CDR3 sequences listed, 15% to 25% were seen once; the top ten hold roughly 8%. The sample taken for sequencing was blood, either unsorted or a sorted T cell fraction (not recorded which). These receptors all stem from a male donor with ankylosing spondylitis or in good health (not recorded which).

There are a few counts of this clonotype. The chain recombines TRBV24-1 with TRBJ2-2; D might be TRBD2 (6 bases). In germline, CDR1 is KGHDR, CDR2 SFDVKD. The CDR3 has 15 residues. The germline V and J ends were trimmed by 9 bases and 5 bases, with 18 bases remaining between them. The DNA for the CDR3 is TGTGCCACCGGGGACTTTATGGAGAGGACCGGGGAGCTGTTTTTT. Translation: CATGDFMERTGELFF.

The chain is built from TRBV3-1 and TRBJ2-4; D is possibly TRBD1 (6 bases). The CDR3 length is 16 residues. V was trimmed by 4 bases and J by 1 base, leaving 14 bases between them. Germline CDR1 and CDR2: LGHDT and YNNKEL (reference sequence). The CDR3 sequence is CASSRTQGSAKNIQYF. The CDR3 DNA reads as TGTGCCAGCAGCCGTACACAGGGTTCGGCCAAAAACATTCAGTACTTC.

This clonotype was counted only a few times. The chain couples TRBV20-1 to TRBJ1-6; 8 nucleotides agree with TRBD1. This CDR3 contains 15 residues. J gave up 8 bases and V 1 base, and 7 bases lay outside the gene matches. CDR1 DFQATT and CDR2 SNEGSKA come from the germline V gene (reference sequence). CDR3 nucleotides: TGCAGTGCTAGAGGGACAGGGTCGACGCATTCACCCCTCCACTTT. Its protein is CSARGTGSTHSPLHF.

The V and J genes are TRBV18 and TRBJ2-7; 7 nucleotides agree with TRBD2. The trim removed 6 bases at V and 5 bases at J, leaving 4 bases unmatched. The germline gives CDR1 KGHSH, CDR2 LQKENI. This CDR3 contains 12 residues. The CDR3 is CASSGRANEQYV. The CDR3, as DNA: TGTGCCAGCTCGGGGAGGGCCAACGAGCAGTACGTC.

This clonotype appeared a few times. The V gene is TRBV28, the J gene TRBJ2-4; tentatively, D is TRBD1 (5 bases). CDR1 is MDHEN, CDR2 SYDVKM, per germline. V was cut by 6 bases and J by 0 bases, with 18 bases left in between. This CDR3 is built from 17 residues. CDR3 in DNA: TGTGCCAGCAGGGGGATATTGACAGTCACAGCCAAAAACATTCAGTACTTC. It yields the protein CASRGILTVTAKNIQYF. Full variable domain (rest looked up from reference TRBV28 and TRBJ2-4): DVKVTQSSRYLVKRTGEKVFLECVQDMDHENMFWYRQDPGLGLRLIYFSYDVKMKEKGDIPEGYSVSREKKERFSLILESASTNQTSMYLCASRGILTVTAKNIQYFGAGTRLSVL.

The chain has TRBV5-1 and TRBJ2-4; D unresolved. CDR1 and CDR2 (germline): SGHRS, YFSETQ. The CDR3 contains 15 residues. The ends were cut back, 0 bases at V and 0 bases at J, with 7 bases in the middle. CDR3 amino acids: CASSLGQIAKNIQYF. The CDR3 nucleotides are TGCGCCAGCAGCTTGGGGCAGATAGCCAAAAACATTCAGTACTTC.

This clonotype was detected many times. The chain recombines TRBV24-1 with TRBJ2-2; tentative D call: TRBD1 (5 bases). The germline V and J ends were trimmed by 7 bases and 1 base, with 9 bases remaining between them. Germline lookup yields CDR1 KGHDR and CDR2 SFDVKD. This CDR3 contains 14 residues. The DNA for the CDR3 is TGTGCCACCAGGGCCACAGGGAACACCGGGGAGCTGTTTTTT. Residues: CATRATGNTGELFF.

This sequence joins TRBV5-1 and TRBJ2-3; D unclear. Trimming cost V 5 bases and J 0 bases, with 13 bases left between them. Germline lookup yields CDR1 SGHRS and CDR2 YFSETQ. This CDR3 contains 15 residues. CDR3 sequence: CASSTQSASTDTQYF. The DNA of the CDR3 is TGCGCCAGCAGTACGCAGAGTGCTAGCACAGATACGCAGTATTTT.

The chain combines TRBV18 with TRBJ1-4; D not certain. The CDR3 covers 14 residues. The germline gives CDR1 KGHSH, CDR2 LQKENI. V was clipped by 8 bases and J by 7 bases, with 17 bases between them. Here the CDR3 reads CASATGLMGEKLFF. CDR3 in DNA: TGTGCCAGCGCGACCGGGCTTATGGGTGAAAAACTGTTTTTT.

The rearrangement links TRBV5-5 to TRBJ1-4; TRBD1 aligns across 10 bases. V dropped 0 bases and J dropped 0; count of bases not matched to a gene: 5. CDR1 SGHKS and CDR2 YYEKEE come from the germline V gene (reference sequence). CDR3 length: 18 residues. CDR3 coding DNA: TGTGCCAGCAGCTTGGCGGGACAGGGGCTGGCAACTAATGAAAAACTGTTTTTT. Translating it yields CASSLAGQGLATNEKLFF.

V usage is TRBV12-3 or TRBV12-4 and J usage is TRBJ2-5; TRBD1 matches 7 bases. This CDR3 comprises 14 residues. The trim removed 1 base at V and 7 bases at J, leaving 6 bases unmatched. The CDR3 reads CASSLVGQGVTQYF. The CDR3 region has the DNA TGTGCCAGCAGTTTAGTGGGGCAGGGGGTGACCCAGTACTTC.

CDR3 sequence reads: CASTNTQELSDTEAFF. The CDR3 DNA follows: TGTGCCAGTACCAACACACAGGAATTGTCGGACACTGAAGCTTTCTTT. The V gene is TRBV19, the J gene TRBJ1-1, with D possibly TRBD1 on 5 matching bases. V lost 7 bases to trimming and J lost 3 bases, with 21 bases between them. The V gene's germline CDR1 is LNHDA and CDR2 SQIVND (reference sequence). The CDR3 has 16 amino acids.

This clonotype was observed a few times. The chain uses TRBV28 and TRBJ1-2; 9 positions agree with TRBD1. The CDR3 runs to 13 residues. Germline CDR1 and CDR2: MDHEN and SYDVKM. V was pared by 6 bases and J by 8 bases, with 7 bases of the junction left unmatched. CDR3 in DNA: TGTGCCAGCAGGGGACAGGGTGACCCGGGCTACACCTTC. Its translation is CASRGQGDPGYTF.

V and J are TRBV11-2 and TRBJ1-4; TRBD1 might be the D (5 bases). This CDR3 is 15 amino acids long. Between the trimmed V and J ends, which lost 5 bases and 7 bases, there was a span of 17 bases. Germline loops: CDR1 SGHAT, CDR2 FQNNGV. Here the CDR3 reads CASSRVGGLSEKLFF. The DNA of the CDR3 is TGTGCCAGCAGCCGTGTGGGGGGTTTAAGTGAAAAACTGTTTTTT.